The rows below give T cell receptor beta chains drawn from one sample of a study of cytomegalovirus exposure and HLA in healthy donors. Clones were read by immunoSEQ multiplex PCR, and TCRdb kept only the in-frame ones, dropping some. The data contain 65,000 to 85,000 clones, about 70% of them singletons. The sample comprised PBMCs. The receptor set was obtained from a male donor in good health and CMV-seropositive. The CDR3 runs from the conserved cysteine through the conserved F or W. A D gene is named only where the DNA matches it firmly. For some rows the clone size is stated as once, few or many, or as a class when expanded; others skip it.

J | size | V | D | CDR3 | DNA
TRBJ2-3 | - | TRBV6-4 | TRBD2 | CASSEVAGGRGDTQYF | TGTGCCAGCAGTGAGGTAGCGGGGGGCCGAGGAGATACGCAGTATTTT
TRBJ2-7 | - | TRBV28 | - | CASRRTTTKNYEQYF | TGTGCCAGCAGACGAACGACTACCAAAAACTACGAGCAGTACTTC
TRBJ2-1 | - | TRBV30 | TRBD2 | CAWSVGWTSGTYNEQFF | TGTGCCTGGAGTGTAGGGTGGACTAGCGGGACCTACAATGAGCAGTTCTTC
TRBJ2-1 | - | TRBV9 | TRBD1 | CASREDRGLDDEQFF | TGTGCCAGTAGAGAGGACAGGGGGCTTGACGATGAGCAGTTCTTC
TRBJ1-1 | few | TRBV13 | - | CASIRYGETGRATEAFF | TGTGCCAGCATCCGATATGGGGAAACAGGTCGGGCCACTGAAGCTTTCTTT
TRBJ2-2 | - | TRBV28 | TRBD1 | CASSLGQGGTGELFF | TGTGCCAGCAGTTTAGGACAGGGCGGGACCGGGGAGCTGTTTTTT
TRBJ1-5 | - | TRBV2 | - | CASCQDSGAVNQPQHF | TGTGCCAGCTGCCAGGACAGTGGAGCGGTCAATCAGCCCCAGCATTTT
TRBJ2-7 | - | TRBV5-6 | TRBD2 | CASCTGTKGEQYF | TGTGCCAGCTGCACCGGGACTAAAGGCGAGCAGTACTTC
TRBJ1-3 | - | TRBV6-1 | - | CASIMQGRNTIYF | TGTGCCAGCATCATGCAGGGGAGAAACACCATATATTTT
TRBJ2-7 | - | TRBV4-1 | - | CASSQPRDKYEQYF | TGCGCCAGCAGCCAACCCCGGGACAAGTACGAGCAGTACTTC
TRBJ1-3 | - | TRBV19 | - | CASSIAGQPGNTIYF | TGTGCCAGTAGTATAGCTGGCCAACCTGGAAACACCATATATTTT
TRBJ1-6 | few | TRBV28 | - | CASSSGSRNNSPLHF | TGTGCCAGCAGTTCGGGGTCCCGTAATAATTCACCCCTCCACTTT
TRBJ2-5 | once | TRBV7-6 | - | CASSLDAGLGETQYF | TGTGCCAGCAGCTTAGATGCGGGCTTGGGGGAGACCCAGTACTTC
TRBJ1-2 | - | TRBV9 | - | CASSPGDGYTF | TGTGCCAGCAGCCCAGGGGACGGCTACACCTTC
TRBJ2-2 | - | TRBV7-2 | - | CASSFVSGTLNTGELFF | TGTGCCAGCAGCTTTGTATCCGGGACACTGAACACCGGGGAGCTGTTTTTT
TRBJ2-7 | once | TRBV6-5 | TRBD1 | CASSSTGTGVYEQYF | TGTGCCAGCAGTTCAACAGGGACAGGGGTCTACGAGCAGTACTTC
TRBJ1-1 | few | TRBV27 | - | CASSFRVNMNTEAFF | TGTGCCAGCAGTTTCAGGGTAAACATGAACACTGAAGCTTTCTTT
TRBJ1-2 | - | TRBV4-3 | - | CASSQDQGYTTGGYTF | TGCGCCAGCAGCCAAGATCAGGGGTACACGACGGGGGGCTACACCTTC
TRBJ1-1 | - | TRBV7-9 | - | CASSFYRGDTEAFF | TGTGCCAGCAGCTTTTACCGGGGGGACACTGAAGCTTTCTTT
TRBJ1-4 | - | TRBV6-5 | - | CASSTETGTEEKLFF | TGTGCCAGCAGCACTGAAACAGGGACGGAAGAAAAACTGTTTTTT
TRBJ1-2 | once | TRBV9 | - | CASGTQGGSYGYTF | TGTGCCAGCGGCACCCAGGGAGGGAGCTATGGCTACACCTTC
TRBJ1-1 | - | TRBV6-1 | - | CASGYVQLNTEAFF | TGTGCCAGCGGATATGTACAGCTGAACACTGAAGCTTTCTTT